This T cell receptor (beta chain) was obtained from a study of CD8 T cells in Susac syndrome. The wider study: At blood draw, Susac syndrome patients were therapy-naive, on corticosteroids, or on intravenous immunoglobulin alone.

Random hexamers were used to reverse transcribe about 0.5 to 1 ug of RNA. Across 54 Vbeta and 13 Jbeta, TCR beta CDR3 was amplified with immunoSEQ multiplex PCR. TCRdb re-analysed the immunoSEQ multiplex PCR reads in MiXCR, keeping a single row per CDR3 protein. Of about 210,000 distinct CDR3 sequences in the sample, about 95% were seen once. V was pared by 2 bases and J by 2 bases, with 15 bases between. The CDR3 runs 16 residues. The germline V gene has CDR1 MNHNS and CDR2 SASEGT. Patients having Susac syndrome satisfied recently defined diagnostic criteria for definite or probable disease. The TCR originated in a human donor with Susac syndrome. The V gene is TRBV6-1, the J gene TRBJ1-1; D is undetermined. The sequenced material came from CD4+ T cells from PBMCs. CDR3 sequence: CASSEFGVPGNTEAFF. Written as DNA, the CDR3 is TGTGCCAGCAGTGAATTCGGGGTCCCAGGAAACACTGAAGCTTTCTTT.